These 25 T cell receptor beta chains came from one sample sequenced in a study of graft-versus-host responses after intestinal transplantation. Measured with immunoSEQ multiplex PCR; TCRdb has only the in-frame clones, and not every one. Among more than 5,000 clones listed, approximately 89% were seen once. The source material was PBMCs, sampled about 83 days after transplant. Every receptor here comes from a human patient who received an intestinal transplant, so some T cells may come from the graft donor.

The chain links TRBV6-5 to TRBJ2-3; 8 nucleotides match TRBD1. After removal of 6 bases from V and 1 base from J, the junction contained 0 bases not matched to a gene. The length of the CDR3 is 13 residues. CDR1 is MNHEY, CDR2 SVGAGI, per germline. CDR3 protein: CASRGQGTDTQYF. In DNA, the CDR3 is TGTGCCAGCAGGGGACAGGGCACAGATACGCAGTATTTT.

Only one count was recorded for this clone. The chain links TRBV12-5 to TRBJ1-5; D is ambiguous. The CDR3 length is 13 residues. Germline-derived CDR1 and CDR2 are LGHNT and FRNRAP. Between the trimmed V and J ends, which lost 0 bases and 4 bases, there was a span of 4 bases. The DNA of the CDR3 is TGTGCTAGTGGTTTGGTAGAGAATCAGCCCCAGCATTTT. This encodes CASGLVENQPQHF.

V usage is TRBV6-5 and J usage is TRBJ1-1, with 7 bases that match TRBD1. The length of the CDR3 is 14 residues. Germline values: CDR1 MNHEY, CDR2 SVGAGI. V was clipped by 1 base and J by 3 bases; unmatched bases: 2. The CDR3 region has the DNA TGTGCCAGCAGTTACTTACAGGGGTACACTGAAGCTTTCTTT. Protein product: CASSYLQGYTEAFF.

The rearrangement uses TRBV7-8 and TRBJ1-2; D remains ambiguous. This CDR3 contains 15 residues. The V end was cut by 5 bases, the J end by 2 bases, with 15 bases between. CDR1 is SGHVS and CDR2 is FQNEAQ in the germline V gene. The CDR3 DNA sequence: TGTGCCAGCAGCCACGGACCTCAGGAGAACTATGGCTACACCTTC. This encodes CASSHGPQENYGYTF.

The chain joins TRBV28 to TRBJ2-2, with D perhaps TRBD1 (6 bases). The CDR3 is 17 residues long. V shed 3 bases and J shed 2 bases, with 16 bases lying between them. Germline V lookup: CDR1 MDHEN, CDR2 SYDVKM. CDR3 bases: TGTGCCAGCAGTTTTGTCCCGGACAGCTACAACACCGGGGAGCTGTTTTTT. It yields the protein CASSFVPDSYNTGELFF.

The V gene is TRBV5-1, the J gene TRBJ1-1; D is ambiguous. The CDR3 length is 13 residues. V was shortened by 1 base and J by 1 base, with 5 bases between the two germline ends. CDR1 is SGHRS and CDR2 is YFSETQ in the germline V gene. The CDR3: CASSLTPNTEAFF. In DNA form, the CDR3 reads TGCGCCAGCAGCTTGACGCCGAACACTGAAGCTTTCTTT. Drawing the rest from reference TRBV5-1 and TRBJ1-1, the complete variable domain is KAGVTQTPRYLIKTRGQQVTLSCSPISGHRSVSWYQQTPGQGLQFLFEYFSETQRNKGNFPGRFSGRQFSNSRSEMNVSTLELGDSALYLCASSLTPNTEAFFGQGTRLTVV.

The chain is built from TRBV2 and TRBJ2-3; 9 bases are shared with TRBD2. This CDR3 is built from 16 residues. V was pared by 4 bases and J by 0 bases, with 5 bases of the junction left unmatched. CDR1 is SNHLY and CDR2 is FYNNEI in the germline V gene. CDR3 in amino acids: CASSVAGGTSTDTQYF. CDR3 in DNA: TGTGCCAGCAGTGTGGCGGGGGGGACTAGCACAGATACGCAGTATTTT.

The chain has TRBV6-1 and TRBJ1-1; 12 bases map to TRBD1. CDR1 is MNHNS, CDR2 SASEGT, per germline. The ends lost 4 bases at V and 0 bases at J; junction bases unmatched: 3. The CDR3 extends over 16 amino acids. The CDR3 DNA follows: TGTGCCAGCAGTGCGTGGGACAGGGGGCTGAACACTGAAGCTTTCTTT. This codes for CASSAWDRGLNTEAFF.

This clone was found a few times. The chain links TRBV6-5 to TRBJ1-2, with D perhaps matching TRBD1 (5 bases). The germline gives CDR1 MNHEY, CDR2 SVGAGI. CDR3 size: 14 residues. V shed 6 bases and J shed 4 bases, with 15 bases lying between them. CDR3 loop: CASRGSAGGYGYTF. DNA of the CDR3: TGTGCCAGCAGGGGGTCGGCGGGGGGCTATGGCTACACCTTC.

The CDR3 DNA follows: TGTGCCAGCAGTGAAGATGAAGGATTGGTTTTACCCACTGAAGCTTTCTTT. It is translated as CASSEDEGLVLPTEAFF. This chain uses TRBV2 with TRBJ1-1; D gene ambiguous. The CDR3 totals 17 residues. V lost 1 base and J lost 4, with 19 bases in between. Germline values: CDR1 SNHLY, CDR2 FYNNEI.

CDR3 sequence (DNA): TGCGCCAGCACCCCTCGAGCGACTAGCGGTGGGGGGACAGATACGCAGTATTTT. Amino acid sequence: CASTPRATSGGGTDTQYF. This sequence joins TRBV5-1 and TRBJ2-3; 9 positions agree with TRBD2. The CDR3 totals 18 residues. Germline trimming cut 6 bases from V and 3 bases from J; bases unmatched to any gene: 17. Germline CDR1 and CDR2: SGHRS and YFSETQ.

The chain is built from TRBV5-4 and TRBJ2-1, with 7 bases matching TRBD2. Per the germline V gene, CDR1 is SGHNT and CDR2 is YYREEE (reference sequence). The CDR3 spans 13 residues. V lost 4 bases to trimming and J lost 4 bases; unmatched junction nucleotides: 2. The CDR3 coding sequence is TGTGCCAGCAGCCCGGGACTATACAATGAGCAGTTCTTC. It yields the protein CASSPGLYNEQFF. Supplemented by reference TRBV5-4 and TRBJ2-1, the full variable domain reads ETGVTQSPTHLIKTRGQQVTLRCSSQSGHNTVSWYQQALGQGPQFIFQYYREEENGRGNFPPRFSGLQFPNYSSELNVNALELDDSALYLCASSPGLYNEQFFGPGTRLTVL.

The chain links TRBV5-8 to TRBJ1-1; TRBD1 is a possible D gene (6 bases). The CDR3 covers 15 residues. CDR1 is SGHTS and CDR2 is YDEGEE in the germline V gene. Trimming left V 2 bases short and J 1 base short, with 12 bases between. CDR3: CASSFNTGQNTEAFF. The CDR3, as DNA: TGTGCCAGCAGCTTTAATACAGGGCAGAACACTGAAGCTTTCTTT.

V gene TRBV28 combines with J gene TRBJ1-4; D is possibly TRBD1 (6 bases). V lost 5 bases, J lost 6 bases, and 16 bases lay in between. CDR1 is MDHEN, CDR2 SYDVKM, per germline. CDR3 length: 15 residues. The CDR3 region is CASSTTGRSDEKLFF. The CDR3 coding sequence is TGTGCCAGCAGTACCACAGGGAGGTCGGATGAAAAACTGTTTTTT.

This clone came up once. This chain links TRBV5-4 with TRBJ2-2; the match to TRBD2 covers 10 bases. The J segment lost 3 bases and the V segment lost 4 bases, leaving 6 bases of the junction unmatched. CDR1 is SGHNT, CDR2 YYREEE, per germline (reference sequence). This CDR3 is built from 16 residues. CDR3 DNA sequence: TGTGCCAGCAGCCCACAGCGGGAGGGCTACACCGGGGAGCTGTTTTTT. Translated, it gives CASSPQREGYTGELFF.

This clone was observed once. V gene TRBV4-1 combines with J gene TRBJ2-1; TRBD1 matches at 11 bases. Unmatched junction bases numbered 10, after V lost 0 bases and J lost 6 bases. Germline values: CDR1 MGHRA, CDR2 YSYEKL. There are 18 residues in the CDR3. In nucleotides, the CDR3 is TGCGCCAGCAGCCAAGATTCGAAAGAAGGGACAGGGGGCAATGAGCAGTTCTTC. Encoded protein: CASSQDSKEGTGGNEQFF.

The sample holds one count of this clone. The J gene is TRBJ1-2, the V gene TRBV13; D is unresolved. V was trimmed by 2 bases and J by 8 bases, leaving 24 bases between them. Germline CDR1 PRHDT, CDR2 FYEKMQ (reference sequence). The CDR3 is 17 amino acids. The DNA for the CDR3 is TGTGCCAGCAGCTTAATAGCTTTGAGTCCGAAACCCAAAGGCTACACCTTC. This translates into CASSLIALSPKPKGYTF.

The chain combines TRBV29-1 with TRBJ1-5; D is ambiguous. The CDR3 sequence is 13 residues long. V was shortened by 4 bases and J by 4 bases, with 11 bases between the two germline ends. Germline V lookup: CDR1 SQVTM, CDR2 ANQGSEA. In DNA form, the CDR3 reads TGCAGCGTTGCACACCGGTATAATCAGCCCCAGCATTTT. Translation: CSVAHRYNQPQHF.

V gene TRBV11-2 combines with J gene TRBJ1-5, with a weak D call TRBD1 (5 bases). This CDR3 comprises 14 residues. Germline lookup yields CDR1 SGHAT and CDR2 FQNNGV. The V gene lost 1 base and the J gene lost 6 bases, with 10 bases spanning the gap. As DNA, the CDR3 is TGTGCCAGCAGCTTAGCTGGGGGAGGTCAGCCCCAGCATTTT. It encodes CASSLAGGGQPQHF.

CDR3 in amino acids: CASSLSLDLNQPQHF. The CDR3 bases are TGTGCCAGCAGTTTATCCTTAGACCTCAATCAGCCCCAGCATTTT. The V gene is TRBV28, the J gene TRBJ1-5, with unresolved D. V lost 1 base, J lost 3 bases, and 10 bases lay in between. Germline CDR1 reads MDHEN; CDR2 reads SYDVKM. The CDR3 has 15 residues.

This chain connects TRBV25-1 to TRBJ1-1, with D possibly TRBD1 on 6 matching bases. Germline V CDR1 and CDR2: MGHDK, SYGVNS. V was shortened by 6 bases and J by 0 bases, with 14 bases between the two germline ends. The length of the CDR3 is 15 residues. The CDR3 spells CASRAGDNMNTEAFF. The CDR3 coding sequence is TGTGCCAGCAGAGCGGGGGACAACATGAACACTGAAGCTTTCTTT.

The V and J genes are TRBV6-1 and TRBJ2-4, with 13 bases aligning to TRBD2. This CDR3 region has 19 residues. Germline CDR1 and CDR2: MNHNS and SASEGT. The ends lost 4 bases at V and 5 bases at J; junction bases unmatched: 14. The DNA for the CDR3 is TGTGCCAGCAGTGCAACCATCCCAAGACTAGCGGGGGGCCAAAACATTCAGTACTTC. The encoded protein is CASSATIPRLAGGQNIQYF.

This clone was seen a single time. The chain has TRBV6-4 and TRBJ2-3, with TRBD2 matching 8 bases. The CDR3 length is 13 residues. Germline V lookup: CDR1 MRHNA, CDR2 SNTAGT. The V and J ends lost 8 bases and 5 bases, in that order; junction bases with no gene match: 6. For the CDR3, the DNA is TGTGCCAGCTCGCGGGGGGAAAAAGATACGCAGTATTTT. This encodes CASSRGEKDTQYF.

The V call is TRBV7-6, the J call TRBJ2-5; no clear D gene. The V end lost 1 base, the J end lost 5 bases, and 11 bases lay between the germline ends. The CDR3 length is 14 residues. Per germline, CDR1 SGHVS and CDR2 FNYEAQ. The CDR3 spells CASSLEGGRETQYF. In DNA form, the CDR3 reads TGTGCCAGCAGCTTAGAGGGCGGAAGGGAGACCCAGTACTTC.

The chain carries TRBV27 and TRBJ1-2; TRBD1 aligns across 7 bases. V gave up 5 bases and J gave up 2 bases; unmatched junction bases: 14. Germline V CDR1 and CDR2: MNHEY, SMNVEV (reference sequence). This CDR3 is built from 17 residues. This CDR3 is CASSRRPGGYGNYGYTF. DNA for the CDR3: TGTGCCAGCAGTAGGCGTCCAGGGGGATACGGGAACTATGGCTACACCTTC.